Shown below are 23 T cell receptor beta chains from a single sample sequenced in a study of cytomegalovirus exposure and HLA in healthy donors. PCR used 60 Vbeta primers and 13 Jbeta primers. Measured with immunoSEQ multiplex PCR; TCRdb has only the in-frame clones, and not every one. The sample holds about 200,000 clones, approximately 78% seen once. Input material: PBMCs. The receptors come from a woman between 45 and 65 years old in good health and CMV-seropositive.

Remarks on this clone: Other DNA sequences in this specimen translate into the identical CDR3. The V and J genes are TRBV6-5 and TRBJ1-3; 8 bases map to TRBD1. The trim removed 2 bases at V and 3 bases at J, leaving 3 bases unmatched. The CDR3 covers 15 residues. CDR1 MNHEY and CDR2 SVGAGI come from the germline V gene. For the CDR3, the DNA is TGTGCCAGCAGTTACGGACAGGGAGGTGGAAACACCATATATTTT. Its translation is CASSYGQGGGNTIYF.

The chain has TRBV14 and TRBJ2-1, with D perhaps matching TRBD2 (6 bases). V lost 4 bases and J lost 0, with 7 bases in between. The CDR3 contains 14 residues. Germline V gene data show CDR1 as SGHDN and CDR2 as FVKESK. Written as DNA, the CDR3 is TGTGCCAGCAGCCCGGGACTCTCCTACAATGAGCAGTTCTTC. Protein product: CASSPGLSYNEQFF.

The chain is built from TRBV5-1 and TRBJ2-2, with 11 bases matching TRBD2. From germline, CDR1 is SGHRS and CDR2 YFSETQ. The CDR3 spans 19 residues. Trimming took 1 base from V and 6 from J; bases not matched to a gene: 14. The CDR3 spells CASSLPAGTSGTGAGELFF. As DNA, the CDR3 is TGCGCCAGCAGCTTGCCCGCCGGGACTAGCGGTACTGGGGCCGGGGAGCTGTTTTTT.

This clone was seen only a few times. The sample holds other DNA sequences that translate to the same CDR3. The chain employs TRBV5-4 and TRBJ2-7; 7 bases map to TRBD1. CDR3 size: 15 residues. V shed 0 bases, J shed 0 bases, and the junction held 3 bases outside the gene matches. CDR1 is SGHNT and CDR2 is YYREEE in the germline V gene (reference sequence). The CDR3 region is CASSLGRDSSYEQYF. The CDR3 coding sequence is TGTGCCAGCAGCTTGGGTAGGGACAGCTCCTACGAGCAGTACTTC.

The V call is TRBV18, the J call TRBJ2-3, with D possibly TRBD1 on 5 matching bases. Trimming shortened V by 4 bases and J by 0 bases, and 11 bases separated the two germline ends. CDR1 and CDR2 (germline): KGHSH, LQKENI. This CDR3 region has 15 residues. The CDR3 DNA sequence: TGTGCCAGCTCACTCCGGGCAGGGAGCACAGATACGCAGTATTTT. As protein: CASSLRAGSTDTQYF. Full variable domain (remainder filled in from reference TRBV18 and TRBJ2-3): NAGVMQNPRHLVRRRGQEARLRCSPMKGHSHVYWYRQLPEEGLKFMVYLQKENIIDESGMPKERFSAEFPKEGPSILRIQQVVRGDSAAYFCASSLRAGSTDTQYFGPGTRLTVL.

The chain uses TRBV29-1 and TRBJ1-2; D remains unclear. Trimming left V 4 bases short and J 7 bases short, with 10 bases between. This CDR3 has 11 amino acids. Germline V gene lookup returns CDR1 SQVTM and CDR2 ANQGSEA. CDR3 sequence reads: CSVGSGSGYTF. Here the CDR3 DNA reads TGCAGCGTTGGTTCTGGTAGTGGCTACACCTTC.

The V gene is TRBV28, the J gene TRBJ1-5; 8 bases fit TRBD1. This CDR3 is built from 15 residues. V gave up 6 bases and J gave up 2 bases; unmatched junction bases: 6. CDR1 MDHEN and CDR2 SYDVKM come from the germline V gene. The CDR3 DNA is TGTGCCAGCAGCCCGACAGGGGTAGGCAATCAGCCCCAGCATTTT. It translates to CASSPTGVGNQPQHF.

The V and J genes are TRBV7-9 and TRBJ2-1; 8 nucleotides agree with TRBD2. The germline V gene encodes CDR1 SEHNR and CDR2 FQNEAQ (reference sequence). The CDR3 is 15 amino acids. The V segment lost 3 bases and the J segment 5 bases; nucleotides outside the gene matches: 6. CDR3 DNA: TGTGCCAGCAGCTTCCCGGGGCGGGGGGACAATGAGCAGTTCTTC. It codes for CASSFPGRGDNEQFF.

This chain joins TRBV5-4 and TRBJ2-1; 10 bases align to TRBD1. The CDR3 contains 16 residues. Trimming at V came to 4 bases and at J to 4 bases, leaving 8 bases not matched to a gene. From germline, CDR1 is SGHNT and CDR2 YYREEE (reference sequence). CDR3 loop: CASSGGQGLVYNEQFF. DNA of the CDR3: TGTGCCAGCAGCGGGGGACAGGGGTTGGTATACAATGAGCAGTTCTTC.

The chain uses TRBV7-2 and TRBJ2-3, with TRBD2 as a possible D gene (6 bases). This CDR3 is built from 12 residues. Trimming took off 1 base at V and 10 bases at J, with 9 bases between the two ends. Germline CDR1 reads SGHTA; CDR2 reads FQGNSA. The CDR3 reads CASSLGLVAQYF. CDR3 in DNA: TGTGCCAGCAGCTTAGGACTAGTTGCGCAGTATTTT.

The chain combines TRBV10-3 with TRBJ2-3; 7 bases are shared with TRBD1. V shed 2 bases and J 2 bases; nucleotides not matched to a gene: 1. This CDR3 has 14 residues. Germline CDR1 is ENHRY and CDR2 is SYGVKD. CDR3 sequence reads: CAISEDRDTDTQYF. The CDR3 DNA sequence: TGTGCCATCAGTGAGGACAGGGACACAGATACGCAGTATTTT.

This clone was picked up a small number of times. The chain carries TRBV13 and TRBJ1-5; 8 positions match TRBD1. The trim removed 3 bases at V and 6 bases at J, leaving 4 bases unmatched. The CDR3 is 14 amino acids. Germline V gene data show CDR1 as PRHDT and CDR2 as FYEKMQ (reference sequence). The chain's CDR3 is CASSFRQGTQPQHF. The DNA for the CDR3 is TGTGCCAGCAGCTTCCGACAGGGGACTCAGCCCCAGCATTTT.

This clone was found a few times. The gene calls are TRBV19 and TRBJ1-5; TRBD1 agrees at 9 bases. J gave up 6 bases and V 7 bases, and 13 bases lay outside the gene matches. Germline loops: CDR1 LNHDA, CDR2 SQIVND (reference sequence). CDR3 length equals 16 residues. CDR3 sequence (DNA): TGTGCCAGTACCTCCGGGACAGGGTTTAGGAGTCAGCCCCAGCATTTT. Amino acids: CASTSGTGFRSQPQHF.

The chain joins TRBV7-9 to TRBJ2-2; 10 bases are shared with TRBD2. Germline trimming cut 1 base from V and 7 bases from J; bases unmatched to any gene: 6. The germline V gene encodes CDR1 SEHNR and CDR2 FQNEAQ (reference sequence). The CDR3 loop spans 16 amino acids. The CDR3 sequence: CASSLVIAGGIGELFF. The CDR3 DNA follows: TGTGCCAGCAGCTTAGTGATAGCGGGAGGCATCGGGGAGCTGTTTTTT.

The chain employs TRBV2 and TRBJ1-6; D not resolved. V was pared by 8 bases and J by 11 bases, with 16 bases between. The CDR3 has 13 residues. Looked up from germline, CDR1 is SNHLY and CDR2 is FYNNEI. The CDR3, as DNA: TGTGCCAGCTCCGAGGGTCCCGGCCCACCCCTCCACTTT. It translates to CASSEGPGPPLHF.

The V call is TRBV11-2, the J call TRBJ1-4, with TRBD1 matching over 9 bases. From germline, CDR1 is SGHAT and CDR2 FQNNGV. V was clipped by 5 bases and J by 7 bases; unmatched bases: 5. This CDR3 region has 14 residues. This chain's CDR3 is CASSTDRGGEKLFF. CDR3 bases: TGTGCCAGCAGCACAGACAGGGGGGGTGAAAAACTGTTTTTT.

In the case of this clone: At one boundary the junction diverges from the germline segment, which might be a read error. The chain employs TRBV13 and TRBJ2-4, with 8 bases fitting TRBD2. This CDR3 comprises 16 residues. Germline V gives CDR1 PRHDT, CDR2 FYEKMQ (reference sequence). CDR3 in DNA: TGTGCCAGCAGCTTAGCGGGGGGGCAAGACAAAAACAGTCAGTACTTC. Its translation: CASSLAGGQDKNSQYF.

This chain links TRBV28 with TRBJ2-7; TRBD2 matches 7 bases. V trimming: 8 bases; J trimming: 3 bases; junction bases outside the gene matches: 4. This CDR3 is 12 amino acids long. In germline, CDR1 is MDHEN, CDR2 SYDVKM. The CDR3 sequence is CASGGGYYEQYF. CDR3 DNA: TGTGCCAGCGGGGGAGGGTACTACGAGCAGTACTTC.

The V and J genes are TRBV6-6 and TRBJ1-2; TRBD1 is a possible D gene (6 bases). Trimming shortened V by 5 bases and J by 7 bases, and 17 bases separated the two germline ends. The CDR3 runs 14 residues. From germline, CDR1 is MNHNY and CDR2 SVGAGI (reference sequence). In DNA, the CDR3 is TGTGCCAGCAGTCGACGGACAGATGGCCGTGGCTACACCTTC. This translates into CASSRRTDGRGYTF.

V usage is TRBV4-3 and J usage is TRBJ2-7; D is ambiguous. The CDR3 totals 15 residues. CDR1 is LGHNA, CDR2 YSLEER, per germline. Trimming cost V 1 base and J 3 bases, with 13 bases left between them. As DNA, the CDR3 is TGCGCCAGCAGCCAAGGTACCAACCCCAGCTACGAGCAGTACTTC. Translating it yields CASSQGTNPSYEQYF.

The gene calls are TRBV28 and TRBJ1-1, with a weak D call TRBD1 (6 bases). Trimming took off 3 bases at V and 3 bases at J, with 20 bases between the two ends. The germline V gene has CDR1 MDHEN and CDR2 SYDVKM. The CDR3 spans 17 residues. For the CDR3, the DNA is TGTGCCAGCAGTTTGATTCAGGGGACCGGGCATTACACTGAAGCTTTCTTT. Translated: CASSLIQGTGHYTEAFF.

V is TRBV10-3 and J is TRBJ2-3; 10 bases are a match to TRBD2. V was clipped by 11 bases and J by 4 bases; unmatched bases: 9. Germline V gene sequence: CDR1 ENHRY, CDR2 SYGVKD. This CDR3 contains 14 residues. The CDR3 here is CAATGTSVPDTQYF. CDR3 DNA: TGTGCCGCCACCGGGACTAGCGTTCCAGATACGCAGTATTTT.

This clone was found a few times. J is TRBJ1-2 and V is TRBV7-3; 7 bases align to TRBD1. This CDR3 has 15 residues. Germline assignment: CDR1 SGHTA and CDR2 FQGTGA. The ends lost 2 bases at V and 2 bases at J; junction bases unmatched: 5. For the CDR3, the DNA is TGTGCCAGCAGCTTAGGGCCGGGACAGAACTATGGCTACACCTTC. This encodes CASSLGPGQNYGYTF.